The sequence of this TCR beta chain was determined in a study of blood T cell repertoires in COVID-19. This table comes from immunoSEQ multiplex PCR, and its TCRdb copy is limited to in-frame clones, with some not included. The data contain more than 95,000 clones, 86% of them seen just once; the ten biggest clones take up roughly 5.4%. The CDR3 is 12 amino acids. Germline CDR1 is SQVTM and CDR2 is ANQGSEA. V lost 7 bases and J 15 bases, leaving 22 bases between the germline ends. V gene TRBV29-1 combines with J gene TRBJ2-1, with D perhaps TRBD1 (6 bases). The TCR sequence derives from a human donor in a cohort sampled during active COVID-19. The source material was peripheral blood. The CDR3 region is CSAGTTKIAPFF. The CDR3 nucleotides read TGCAGCGCCGGGACAACGAAGATCGCGCCGTTCTTC.